Presented here are 21 T cell receptor beta chains from one specimen sequenced in a study of technical replicates of blood from four donors. TCRdb's copy holds only in-frame clones and misses some; the assay was immunoSEQ multiplex PCR. The sample shows about 70,000 clones, roughly 96% of them seen only once. Specimen: T cells isolated from PBMCs. The receptors originated from a human donor in good health.

The V and J genes are TRBV19 and TRBJ1-3; tentatively, D is TRBD1 (5 bases). The CDR3 runs to 15 residues. V was cut by 4 bases and J by 0 bases, with 10 bases left in between. In germline, CDR1 is LNHDA, CDR2 SQIVND (reference sequence). This chain's CDR3 is CASSTGGNSGNTIYF. CDR3 DNA sequence: TGTGCCAGTAGTACGGGGGGTAACTCTGGAAACACCATATATTTT. The variable domain in full, with the rest retrieved from reference TRBV19 and TRBJ1-3, is DGGITQSPKYLFRKEGQNVTLSCEQNLNHDAMYWYRQDPGQGLRLIYYSQIVNDFQKGDIAEGYSVSREKKESFPLTVTSAQKNPTAFYLCASSTGGNSGNTIYFGEGSWLTVV.

The chain carries TRBV5-1 and TRBJ2-2; maybe TRBD2 (5 bases). Trimming cost V 4 bases and J 4 bases, with 17 bases left between them. In germline, CDR1 is SGHRS, CDR2 YFSETQ. The CDR3 is 16 amino acids. Here the CDR3 DNA reads TGCGCCAGCAGCCAGAACTTTAGAGGGCCCACCGGGGAGCTGTTTTTT. It is translated as CASSQNFRGPTGELFF.

The J gene is TRBJ2-5, the V gene TRBV7-7; 9 nucleotides line up with TRBD1. The CDR3 sequence is 13 residues long. The ends lost 5 bases at V and 4 bases at J; junction bases unmatched: 2. Germline V gene data show CDR1 as SSHAT and CDR2 as FNYEAQ (reference sequence). CDR3 DNA sequence: TGTGCCAGCAGCCCGGACAGGGGAGAGACCCAGTACTTC. Protein product: CASSPDRGETQYF.

The chain is built from TRBV2 and TRBJ2-5; D uncertain. The CDR3 consists of 12 residues. CDR1 and CDR2 (germline): SNHLY, FYNNEI. Trimming removed 10 bases at V and 0 bases at J, with 9 bases between. CDR3 sequence: CATRRDQETQYF. The CDR3 DNA sequence: TGTGCCACTCGACGGGACCAAGAGACCCAGTACTTC.

This chain uses TRBV5-4 with TRBJ2-7, with a possible D match to TRBD1 (5 bases). The CDR3 is made up of 15 amino acids. Trimming stripped 4 bases from V and 1 base from J, with 15 bases between. Germline loops: CDR1 SGHNT, CDR2 YYREEE (reference sequence). CDR3 sequence: CASSPAAGWSYEQYF. CDR3 bases: TGTGCCAGCAGCCCCGCAGCAGGGTGGTCCTACGAGCAGTACTTC. The full variable domain, rest sourced from reference TRBV5-4 and TRBJ2-7, is ETGVTQSPTHLIKTRGQQVTLRCSSQSGHNTVSWYQQALGQGPQFIFQYYREEENGRGNFPPRFSGLQFPNYSSELNVNALELDDSALYLCASSPAAGWSYEQYFGPGTRLTVT.

The chain employs TRBV7-9 and TRBJ2-5, with TRBD2 matching over 9 bases. Germline lookup yields CDR1 SEHNR and CDR2 FQNEAQ (reference sequence). With 1 base clipped from V and 1 base from J, the junction kept 4 bases outside the gene matches. This CDR3 is built from 16 residues. The CDR3 sequence is CASSLGAGGFQETQYF. The CDR3 DNA sequence: TGTGCCAGCAGCTTAGGGGCGGGAGGGTTCCAAGAGACCCAGTACTTC.

The chain has TRBV7-2 and TRBJ2-7, with TRBD2 matching 8 bases. Germline loops: CDR1 SGHTA, CDR2 FQGNSA. This CDR3 region has 15 residues. V trimming: 3 bases; J trimming: 2 bases; junction bases outside the gene matches: 6. The CDR3 protein is CASSLQAGAPYEQYF. The CDR3 region has the DNA TGTGCCAGCAGCTTGCAAGCGGGGGCTCCCTACGAGCAGTACTTC.

V usage is TRBV19 and J usage is TRBJ1-5; D not certain. Germline lookup yields CDR1 LNHDA and CDR2 SQIVND (reference sequence). This CDR3 region has 16 residues. Trimming left V 3 bases short and J 5 bases short, with 17 bases between. This CDR3 reads CASSIAADLAYQPQHF. CDR3 DNA sequence: TGTGCCAGTAGTATCGCGGCAGATCTAGCGTATCAGCCCCAGCATTTT.

The rearrangement joins TRBV4-1 to TRBJ2-3, with 14 bases lining up with TRBD2. Germline V gives CDR1 MGHRA, CDR2 YSYEKL. This CDR3 comprises 15 residues. V lost 4 bases, J lost 6 bases, and 3 bases stayed unmatched. DNA of the CDR3: TGCGCCAGCAGCCCGGGACTAGCGGGAGAGGATACGCAGTATTTT. Amino acid sequence: CASSPGLAGEDTQYF.

The chain has TRBV6-5 and TRBJ1-2, with 11 bases identical to TRBD1. Unmatched junction bases numbered 8, after V lost 4 bases and J lost 4 bases. Germline-derived CDR1 and CDR2 are MNHEY and SVGAGI. The CDR3 totals 16 residues. The CDR3 coding sequence is TGTGCCAGCAGTTTATCGGGACAGGGGGGTATCTATGGCTACACCTTC. The encoded protein is CASSLSGQGGIYGYTF.

CDR3 in DNA: TGCGCCAGCAGCCACTACCTCGGACTAGCGGCGAAGGAGCAGTTCTTC. It specifies CASSHYLGLAAKEQFF. The chain recombines TRBV4-1 with TRBJ2-1; the match to TRBD2 covers 10 bases. Germline trimming cut 3 bases from V and 10 bases from J; bases unmatched to any gene: 12. The CDR3 length is 16 residues. From germline, CDR1 is MGHRA and CDR2 YSYEKL.

V gene TRBV7-2 combines with J gene TRBJ1-2; TRBD1 is a possible D gene (5 bases). Trimming took 7 bases from V and 4 from J, leaving 13 bases between them. The CDR3 consists of 13 residues. Germline lookup yields CDR1 SGHTA and CDR2 FQGNSA. The CDR3 region has the DNA TGTGCCAGCACCGCTCAGGGTGGCTATGGCTACACCTTC. As protein: CASTAQGGYGYTF.

The rearrangement joins TRBV5-4 to TRBJ1-6; TRBD1 matches at 7 bases. The CDR3 has 15 residues. Trimming cost V 4 bases and J 5 bases; bases outside gene matches: 6. The germline gives CDR1 SGHNT, CDR2 YYREEE (reference sequence). The CDR3: CASSHGTVNNSPLHF. CDR3 in DNA: TGTGCCAGCAGCCATGGGACAGTTAATAATTCACCCCTCCACTTT.

A remark on this clone: Relative to the germline gene, one junction end is altered; a read error may explain this. The CDR3: CATRGGRFSGANVLTF. The CDR3 bases are TGTGCCACCCGAGGGGGACGGTTTTCTGGTGCCAACGTCCTGACTTTC. J is TRBJ2-6 and V is TRBV19; a possible D gene is TRBD1 (6 bases). CDR3 length: 16 amino acids. Looked up from germline, CDR1 is LNHDA and CDR2 is SQIVND (reference sequence).

In this sample, this clone turned up once. The chain recombines TRBV5-1 with TRBJ1-6, with TRBD1 identical over 7 bases. This CDR3 spans 13 amino acids. Losses at the gene ends were 8 bases for V and 6 bases for J; bases not matched to a gene: 5. Germline V CDR1 and CDR2: SGHRS, YFSETQ. The CDR3 coding sequence is TGCGCCAGTCAGGGGGACAGTAATTCACCCCTCCACTTT. Residues: CASQGDSNSPLHF.

The chain links TRBV28 to TRBJ2-1; TRBD2 matches at 9 bases. This CDR3 region has 14 residues. Germline V CDR1 and CDR2: MDHEN, SYDVKM. Germline trimming cut 2 bases from V and 7 bases from J; bases unmatched to any gene: 3. In DNA form, the CDR3 reads TGTGCCAGCAGTTTACCAACTAGCGGGAATGAGCAGTTCTTC. Translated: CASSLPTSGNEQFF.

The V gene is TRBV11-2, the J gene TRBJ2-2, with D unresolved. Trimming removed 0 bases from V and 6 bases from J, with 11 bases in between. The CDR3 loop spans 15 amino acids. Germline-derived CDR1 and CDR2 are SGHAT and FQNNGV. CDR3 in DNA: TGTGCCAGCAGCTTAGATGTAGGTAGCCCCGGGGAGCTGTTTTTT. Translated: CASSLDVGSPGELFF. The whole variable domain, filled in from reference TRBV11-2 and TRBJ2-2, reads EAGVAQSPRYKIIEKRQSVAFWCNPISGHATLYWYQQILGQGPKLLIQFQNNGVVDDSQLPKDRFSAERLKGVDSTLKIQPAKLEDSAVYLCASSLDVGSPGELFFGEGSRLTVL.

The V and J genes are TRBV11-2 and TRBJ2-7; D is ambiguous. CDR1 is SGHAT and CDR2 is FQNNGV in the germline V gene. This CDR3 is built from 14 residues. The V and J ends lost 6 bases and 1 base respectively, with 13 bases between them. The CDR3 loop reads CASSRGSSSYEQYF. CDR3 bases: TGTGCCAGCAGTAGAGGTTCCAGTTCCTACGAGCAGTACTTC.

The gene calls are TRBV7-9 and TRBJ1-4, with 9 bases lining up with TRBD1. Trimming took 5 bases from V and 7 from J; bases not matched to a gene: 8. Germline V gene data show CDR1 as SEHNR and CDR2 as FQNEAQ (reference sequence). The CDR3 covers 15 residues. The CDR3 loop reads CASSIPGQGFEKLFF. The CDR3 coding sequence is TGTGCCAGCAGCATACCGGGACAGGGTTTTGAAAAACTGTTTTTT.

The rearrangement links TRBV10-3 to TRBJ1-2, with D perhaps TRBD1 (6 bases). Germline loops: CDR1 ENHRY, CDR2 SYGVKD. The CDR3 spans 13 residues. V was shortened by 2 bases and J by 6 bases, with 10 bases between the two germline ends. The CDR3 coding sequence is TGTGCCATCAGTGAGGGACAGACTGATGGCTACACCTTC. Amino acids: CAISEGQTDGYTF.

CDR3 nucleotides: TGTGCTAGTGGTTTCCTTGTCGATAGCGGGAGTCTCGAGACCCAGTACTTC. Translation gives CASGFLVDSGSLETQYF. The chain joins TRBV12-5 to TRBJ2-5, with TRBD2 matching 9 bases. CDR3 length: 17 amino acids. The V and J ends lost 3 bases and 5 bases, in that order; junction bases with no gene match: 13. The germline CDR1 and CDR2 sequences are LGHNT and FRNRAP.